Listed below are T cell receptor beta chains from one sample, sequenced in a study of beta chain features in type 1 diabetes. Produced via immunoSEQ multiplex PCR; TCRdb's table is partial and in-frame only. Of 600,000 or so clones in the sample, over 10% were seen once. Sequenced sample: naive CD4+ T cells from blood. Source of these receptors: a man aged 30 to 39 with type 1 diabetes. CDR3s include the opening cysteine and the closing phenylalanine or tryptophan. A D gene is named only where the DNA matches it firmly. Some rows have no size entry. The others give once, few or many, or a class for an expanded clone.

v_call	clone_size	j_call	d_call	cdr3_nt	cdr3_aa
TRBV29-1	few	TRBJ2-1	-	TGCAGCGTTGGAGGGATTTTGCCAAACTACAATGAGCAGTTCTTC	CSVGGILPNYNEQFF
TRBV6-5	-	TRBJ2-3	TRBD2	TGTGCCAGCAGCCTAGCGGGGGGGCTTACAGATACGCAGTATTTT	CASSLAGGLTDTQYF
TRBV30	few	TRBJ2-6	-	TGTGCCTGGAGTGCTGGAAGCTCTGGGGCCAACGTCCTGACTTTC	CAWSAGSSGANVLTF
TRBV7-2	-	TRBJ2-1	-	TGTGCCAGCAGCTCCCCCCCTGGGGTCGATGAGCAGTTCTTC	CASSSPPGVDEQFF
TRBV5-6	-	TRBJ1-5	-	TGTGCCAGCAGCCCTCGTCCGGGGGGTGTCGATAGCAATCAGCCCCAGCATTTT	CASSPRPGGVDSNQPQHF
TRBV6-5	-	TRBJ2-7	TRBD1	TGTGCCAGCAGTTACTCGATCGTAGGCAGGGGGCTAGAGCAGTACTTC	CASSYSIVGRGLEQYF
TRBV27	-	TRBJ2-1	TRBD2	TGTGCCAGCAAGAGCGGGGGGTACTCCTACAATGAGCAGTTCTTC	CASKSGGYSYNEQFF
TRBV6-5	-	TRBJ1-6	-	TGTGCCAGCAGTTACGAGTGGAATTCACCCCTCCACTTT	CASSYEWNSPLHF
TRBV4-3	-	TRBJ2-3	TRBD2	TGCGCCAGCAGCCAAGAAGTGTCTAGCGGGGGGCCTAGCACAGATACGCAGTATTTT	CASSQEVSSGGPSTDTQYF
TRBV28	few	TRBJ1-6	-	TGTGCCAGCAGTTTGGGGAGGTCACCCCTCCACTTT	CASSLGRSPLHF
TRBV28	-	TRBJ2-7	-	TGTGCCAGCACCAGAGGGGGGTCAGCCTACGAGCAGTACTTC	CASTRGGSAYEQYF
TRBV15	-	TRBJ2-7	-	TGTGCCACCAGCAGAGAGCCTAGGGGCTCCTACGAGCAGTACTTC	CATSREPRGSYEQYF
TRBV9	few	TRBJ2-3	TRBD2	TGTGCCAGCAGCTTCAAGACTAGCGGGGCTAGCACAGATACGCAGTATTTT	CASSFKTSGASTDTQYF
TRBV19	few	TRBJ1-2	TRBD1	TGTGCCAGTAGTTCGCGGGACAGGCTAAGCTACACCTTC	CASSSRDRLSYTF
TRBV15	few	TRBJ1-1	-	TGTGCCACCAGCAGAGAAATGGCCACTGAAGCTTTCTTT	CATSREMATEAFF
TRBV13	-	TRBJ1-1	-	TGTGCCAGCAGTTGGGGGGGCGAGGGCACTGAAGCTTTCTTT	CASSWGGEGTEAFF
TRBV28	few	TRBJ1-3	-	TGTGCCAGCACCCTTCCTAACTCTGGAAACACCATATATTTT	CASTLPNSGNTIYF
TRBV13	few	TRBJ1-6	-	TGTGCCAGCAGCCAGGGACTCCTGAATTCACCCCTCCACTTT	CASSQGLLNSPLHF
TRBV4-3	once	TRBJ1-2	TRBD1	TGCGCCAGCACCGACGTCGGGACAGCAGCTAACTATGGCTACACCTTC	CASTDVGTAANYGYTF
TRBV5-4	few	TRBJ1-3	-	TGTGCCAGCAGCTTGGTACGGTACGGAACCATCTCTGGAAACACCATATATTTT	CASSLVRYGTISGNTIYF
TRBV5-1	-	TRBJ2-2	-	TGCGCCAGCAGCTTGGCGGGGGAAGAGATGGAGCTGTTTTTT	CASSLAGEEMELFF
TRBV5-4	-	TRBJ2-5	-	TGTGCCAGCAGCTTGGTAGGGAAACCTCGGGAGACCCAGTACTTC	CASSLVGKPRETQYF
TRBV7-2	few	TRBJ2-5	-	TGTGCCAGCAGCCCCCCTGGGGGCGTTAGAGAGACCCAGTACTTC	CASSPPGGVRETQYF
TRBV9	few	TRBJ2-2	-	TGTGCCAGCAGCGGTATACAGCTGAACACCGGGGAGCTGTTTTTT	CASSGIQLNTGELFF
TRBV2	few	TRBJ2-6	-	TGTGCCAGCAGTGGGGCAGGATTCCCCTCTGGGGCCAACGTCCTGACTTTC	CASSGAGFPSGANVLTF
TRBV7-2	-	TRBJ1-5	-	TGTGCCAGCAGTCTGGAACAGGTTGGAAGCAATCAGCCCCAGCATTTT	CASSLEQVGSNQPQHF
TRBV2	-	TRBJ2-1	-	TGTGCCAGCAGTGAGCCGAGTGGTTCCTACAATGAGCAGTTCTTC	CASSEPSGSYNEQFF
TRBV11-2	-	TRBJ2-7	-	TGTGCCAGCAGCTTTCGTTTCTACGAGCAGTACTTC	CASSFRFYEQYF
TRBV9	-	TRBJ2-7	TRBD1	TGTGCCAGCAGCGTAGGAACTCAGGGGGCGTATGAGCAGTACTTC	CASSVGTQGAYEQYF
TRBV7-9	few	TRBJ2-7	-	TGTGCCAGCAGCCAGGACGCCAACTCCTACGAGCAGTACTTC	CASSQDANSYEQYF
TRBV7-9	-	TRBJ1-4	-	TGTGCCAGCAGCTTAGCGGTCAACGAAAAACTGTTTTTT	CASSLAVNEKLFF
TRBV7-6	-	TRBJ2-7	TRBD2	TGTGCCAGCAGCTCCGTCGGGACTAGCGCCGAGCAGTACTTC	CASSSVGTSAEQYF
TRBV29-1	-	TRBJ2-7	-	TGCAGCGTTGTGAGAGGGGGACTCCCCTACGAGCAGTACTTC	CSVVRGGLPYEQYF
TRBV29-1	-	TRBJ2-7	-	TGCAGCGTTGTTACCCCCACGTTATACGAGCAGTACTTC	CSVVTPTLYEQYF
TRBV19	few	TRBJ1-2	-	TGTGCCAGTAGCACCAGCGGGAAGGGGTCAAGGACCTTC	CASSTSGKGSRTF
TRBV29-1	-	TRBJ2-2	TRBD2	TGCAGCGCTGCCGGACTAGCGGGGGGTGCCGGGGAGCTGTTTTTT	CSAAGLAGGAGELFF
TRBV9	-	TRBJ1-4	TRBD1	TGTGCCAGCAGCGTAGTAGGACAGGGAGCAACTAATGAAAAACTGTTTTTT	CASSVVGQGATNEKLFF
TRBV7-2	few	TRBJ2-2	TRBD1	TGTGCCAGCAGCAGGGGGACAGCCCCCACCGGGGAGCTGTTTTTT	CASSRGTAPTGELFF
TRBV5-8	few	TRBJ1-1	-	TGTGCCAGCAGCTTGGGGACAACCTTGAACACTGAAGCTTTCTTT	CASSLGTTLNTEAFF
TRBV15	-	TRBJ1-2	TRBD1	TGTGCCACCAGCCCTGGGACAGCTAGACCCGCAAATGGCTACACCTTC	CATSPGTARPANGYTF
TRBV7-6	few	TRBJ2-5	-	TGTGCCAGCAGCGCCGGGGTAGCAGAGACCCAGTACTTC	CASSAGVAETQYF
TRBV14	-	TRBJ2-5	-	TGTGCCAGCAGCCAATACACCGGGGGACAAGAGACCCAGTACTTC	CASSQYTGGQETQYF
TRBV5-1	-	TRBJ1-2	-	TGCGCCAGCAGCTTGGCCTTGGATTCTGTTCAGGGGCGAAGCTATGGCTACACCTTC	CASSLALDSVQGRSYGYTF
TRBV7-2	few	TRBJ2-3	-	TGTGCCAGCAGCTTAGCGATATTAGATACGCAGTATTTT	CASSLAILDTQYF
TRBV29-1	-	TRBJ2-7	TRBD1	TGCAGCGTTCCCGGGACAGGGGGCGAGCAGTACTTC	CSVPGTGGEQYF